The clone carrying this TCR beta chain was picked up one time. Its specificity is not known. Libraries were prepared by immunoSEQ multiplex PCR; TCRdb keeps only in-frame clonotypes and omits some of them. Of about 130,000 clones listed, 90% were seen once; the top ten hold roughly 4.4%. The data are from a study of T cell responses to AZD1222 COVID-19 vaccine. Study-level results: Clonal diversity was possibly underestimated; the donors were predominantly white British and more often female. It was only five to seven AZD1222 recipients who were seropositive at baseline.

Per the germline V gene, CDR1 is MDHEN and CDR2 is SYDVKM. The CDR3 runs 14 residues. Trimming removed 9 bases from V and 2 bases from J, with 14 bases in between. The receptor was isolated from an adult in good health. Material: peripheral blood, obtained on day 0 of MenACWY control vaccination. The rearrangement links TRBV28 to TRBJ2-1, with D perhaps matching TRBD2 (5 bases). Here the CDR3 reads CASADSITYNEQFF. As DNA, the CDR3 is TGTGCCAGTGCGGACTCGATCACCTACAATGAGCAGTTCTTC.